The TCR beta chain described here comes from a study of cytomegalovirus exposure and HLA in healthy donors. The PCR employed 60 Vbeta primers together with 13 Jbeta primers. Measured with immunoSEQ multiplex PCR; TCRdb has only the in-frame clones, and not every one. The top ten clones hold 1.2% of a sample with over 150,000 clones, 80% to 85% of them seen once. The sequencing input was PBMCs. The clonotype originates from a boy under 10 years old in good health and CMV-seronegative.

CDR3 coding DNA: TGTGCCACCAGCCGGCGGGAAGAGACCCAGTACTTC. Encoded protein: CATSRREETQYF. J is TRBJ2-5 and V is TRBV15; tentatively, D is TRBD2 (5 bases). CDR1 is LNHNV and CDR2 is YYDKDF in the germline V gene (reference sequence). This CDR3 contains 12 residues. V was shortened by 5 bases and J by 3 bases, with 7 bases between the two germline ends.